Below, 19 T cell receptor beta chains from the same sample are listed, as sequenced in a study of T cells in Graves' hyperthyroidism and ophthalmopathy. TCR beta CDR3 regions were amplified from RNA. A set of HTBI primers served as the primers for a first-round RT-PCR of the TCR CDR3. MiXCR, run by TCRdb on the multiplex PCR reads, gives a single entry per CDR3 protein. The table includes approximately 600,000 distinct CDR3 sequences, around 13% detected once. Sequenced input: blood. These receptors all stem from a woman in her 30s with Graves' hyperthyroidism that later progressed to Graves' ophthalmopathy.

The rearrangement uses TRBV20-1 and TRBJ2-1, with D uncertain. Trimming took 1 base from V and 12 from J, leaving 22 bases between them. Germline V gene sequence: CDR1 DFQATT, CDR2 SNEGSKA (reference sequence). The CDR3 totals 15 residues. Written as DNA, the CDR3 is TGCAGTGCTAGAGGGGTAGGGAAAACCCACGTGGGGCAGTTCTTC. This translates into CSARGVGKTHVGQFF.

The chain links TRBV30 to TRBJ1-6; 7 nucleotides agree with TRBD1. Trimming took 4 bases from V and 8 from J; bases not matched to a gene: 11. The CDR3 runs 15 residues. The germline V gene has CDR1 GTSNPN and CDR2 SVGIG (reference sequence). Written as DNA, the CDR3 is TGTGCCTGGAACCCCCTCGACAGGGATGATTCACCCCTCCACTTT. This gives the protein CAWNPLDRDDSPLHF.

The CDR3 region is CASSVVEGTNEKLFF. The CDR3 DNA follows: TGTGCCAGCAGTGTCGTAGAAGGGACTAATGAAAAACTGTTTTTT. The chain has TRBV28 and TRBJ1-4; D is uncertain. The germline gives CDR1 MDHEN, CDR2 SYDVKM. This CDR3 region has 15 residues. Trimming stripped 5 bases from V and 2 bases from J, with 12 bases between. Filled out from reference TRBV28 and TRBJ1-4, the complete variable domain reads DVKVTQSSRYLVKRTGEKVFLECVQDMDHENMFWYRQDPGLGLRLIYFSYDVKMKEKGDIPEGYSVSREKKERFSLILESASTNQTSMYLCASSVVEGTNEKLFFGSGTQLSVL.

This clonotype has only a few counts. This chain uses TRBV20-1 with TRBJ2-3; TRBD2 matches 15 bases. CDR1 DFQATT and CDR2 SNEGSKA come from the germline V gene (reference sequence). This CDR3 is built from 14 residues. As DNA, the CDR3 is TGCAGGGCCGGACTAGCGGGAGGGCCAGATACGCAGTATTTT. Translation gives CRAGLAGGPDTQYF.

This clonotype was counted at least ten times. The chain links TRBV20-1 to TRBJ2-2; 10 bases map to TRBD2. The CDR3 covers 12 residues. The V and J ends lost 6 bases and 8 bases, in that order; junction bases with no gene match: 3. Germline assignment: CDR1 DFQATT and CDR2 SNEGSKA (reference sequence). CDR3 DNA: TGCAGTGCCCCTAGCGGGAGAGGGGAGCTGTTTTTT. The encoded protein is CSAPSGRGELFF.

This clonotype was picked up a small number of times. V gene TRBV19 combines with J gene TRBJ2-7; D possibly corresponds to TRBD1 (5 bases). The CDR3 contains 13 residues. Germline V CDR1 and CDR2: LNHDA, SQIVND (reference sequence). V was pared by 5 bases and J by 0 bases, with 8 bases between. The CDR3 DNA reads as TGTGCCAGTAGTGACAGCTCCTCCTACGAGCAGTACTTC. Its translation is CASSDSSSYEQYF. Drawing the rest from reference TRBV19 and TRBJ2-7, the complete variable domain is DGGITQSPKYLFRKEGQNVTLSCEQNLNHDAMYWYRQDPGQGLRLIYYSQIVNDFQKGDIAEGYSVSREKKESFPLTVTSAQKNPTAFYLCASSDSSSYEQYFGPGTRLTVT.

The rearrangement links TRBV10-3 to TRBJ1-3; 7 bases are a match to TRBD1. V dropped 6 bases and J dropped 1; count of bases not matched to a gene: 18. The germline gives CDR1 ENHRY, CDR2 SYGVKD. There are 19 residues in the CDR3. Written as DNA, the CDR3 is TGTGCCATCAGAACCCACGGGACAGCGGGGGATCAATCTGGAAACACCATATATTTT. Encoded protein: CAIRTHGTAGDQSGNTIYF.

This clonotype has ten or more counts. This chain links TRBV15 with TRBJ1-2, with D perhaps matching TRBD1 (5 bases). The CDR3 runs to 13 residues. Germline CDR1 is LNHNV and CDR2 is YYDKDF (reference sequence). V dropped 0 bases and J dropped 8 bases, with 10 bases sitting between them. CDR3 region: CATSRDGQGGYTF. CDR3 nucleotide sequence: TGTGCCACCAGCAGAGATGGGCAGGGAGGCTACACCTTC.

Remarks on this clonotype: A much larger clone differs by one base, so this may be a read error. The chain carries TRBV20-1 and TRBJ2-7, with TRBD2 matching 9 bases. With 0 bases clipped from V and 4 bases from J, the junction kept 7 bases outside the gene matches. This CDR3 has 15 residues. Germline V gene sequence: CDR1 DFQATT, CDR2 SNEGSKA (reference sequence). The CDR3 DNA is TGCAGTGCTAGAGATCTCGTTAGCGGGAGATACGAGCAGTACTTC. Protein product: CSARDLVSGRYEQYF.

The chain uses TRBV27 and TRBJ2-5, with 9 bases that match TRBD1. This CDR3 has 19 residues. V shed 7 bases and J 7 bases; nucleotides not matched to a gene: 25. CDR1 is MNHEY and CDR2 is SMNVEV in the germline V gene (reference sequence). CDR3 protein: CASMGTDRGSSIGSGTQYF. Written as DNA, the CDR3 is TGTGCCAGCATGGGTACCGACAGGGGGTCCTCCATCGGATCAGGGACCCAGTACTTC.

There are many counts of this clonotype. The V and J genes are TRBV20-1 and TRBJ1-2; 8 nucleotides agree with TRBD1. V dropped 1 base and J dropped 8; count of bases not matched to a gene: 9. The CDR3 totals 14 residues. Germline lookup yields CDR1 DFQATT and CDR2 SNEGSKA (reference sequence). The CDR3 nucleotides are TGCAGTGCTAGAGTCCCGGGACAGGTAACCGGCTACACCTTC. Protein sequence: CSARVPGQVTGYTF.

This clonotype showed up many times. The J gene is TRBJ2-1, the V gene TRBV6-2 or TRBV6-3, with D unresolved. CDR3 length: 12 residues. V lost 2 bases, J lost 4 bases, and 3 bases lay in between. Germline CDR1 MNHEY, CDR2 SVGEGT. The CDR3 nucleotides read TGTGCCAGCAGTTACGCTTACAATGAGCAGTTCTTC. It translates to CASSYAYNEQFF.

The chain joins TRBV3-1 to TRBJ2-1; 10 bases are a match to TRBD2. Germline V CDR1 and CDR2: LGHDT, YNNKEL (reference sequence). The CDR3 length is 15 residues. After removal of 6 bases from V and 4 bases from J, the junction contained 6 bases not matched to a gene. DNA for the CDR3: TGTGCCAGCAGGGGGGCTAGCGGGAGTTACAATGAGCAGTTCTTC. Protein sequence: CASRGASGSYNEQFF.

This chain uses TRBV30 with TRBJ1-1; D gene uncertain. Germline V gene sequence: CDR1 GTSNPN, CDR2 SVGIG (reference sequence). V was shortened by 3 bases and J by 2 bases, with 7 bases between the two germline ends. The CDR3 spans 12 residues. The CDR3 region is CAWRGSNTEAFF. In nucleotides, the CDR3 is TGTGCCTGGAGGGGAAGTAACACTGAAGCTTTCTTT.

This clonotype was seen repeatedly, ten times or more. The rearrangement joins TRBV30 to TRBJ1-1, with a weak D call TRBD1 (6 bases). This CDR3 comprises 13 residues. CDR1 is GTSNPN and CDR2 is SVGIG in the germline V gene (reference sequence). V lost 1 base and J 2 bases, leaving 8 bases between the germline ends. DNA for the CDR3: TGTGCCTGGAGTGGCAGGGGAAACACTGAAGCTTTCTTT. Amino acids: CAWSGRGNTEAFF.

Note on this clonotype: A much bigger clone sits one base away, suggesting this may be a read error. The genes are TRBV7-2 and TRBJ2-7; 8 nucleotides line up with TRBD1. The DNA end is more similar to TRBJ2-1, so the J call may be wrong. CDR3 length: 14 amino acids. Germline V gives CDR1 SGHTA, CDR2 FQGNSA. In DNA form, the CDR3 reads TGCGCCAGCAGCCAAGTTCAGGGGGCCTACGAGCAGTTCTTC. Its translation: CASSQVQGAYEQFF.

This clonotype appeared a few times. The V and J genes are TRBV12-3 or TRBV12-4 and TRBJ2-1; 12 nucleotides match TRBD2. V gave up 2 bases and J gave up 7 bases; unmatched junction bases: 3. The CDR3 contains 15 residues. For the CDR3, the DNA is TGTGCCAGCAGTTTACAGGGGACTAGCGGGAATGAGCAGTTCTTC. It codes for CASSLQGTSGNEQFF.

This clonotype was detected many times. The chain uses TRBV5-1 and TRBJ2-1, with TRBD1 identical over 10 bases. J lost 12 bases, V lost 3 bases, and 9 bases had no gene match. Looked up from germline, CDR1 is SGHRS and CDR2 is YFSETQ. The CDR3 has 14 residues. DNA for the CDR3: TGCGCCAGCAGCTCCGGACAGGGGGGGGATGGGCAGTTCTTC. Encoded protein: CASSSGQGGDGQFF.

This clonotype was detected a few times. The DNA for the CDR3 is TGTGCCAGCAGCCAAATCCTTCCTAGCGGGAGATTCTCCTACAATGAGCAGTTCTTC. Amino acid sequence: CASSQILPSGRFSYNEQFF. The chain combines TRBV14 with TRBJ2-1; 10 nucleotides match TRBD2. This CDR3 spans 19 amino acids. CDR1 and CDR2 (germline): SGHDN, FVKESK. The ends lost 2 bases at V and 0 bases at J; junction bases unmatched: 10.